The rows below give T cell receptor beta chains drawn from one sample of a study of blood T cell repertoires in COVID-19. Some clones are missing from TCRdb's copy, which holds only in-frame ones; the method was immunoSEQ multiplex PCR. The table has about 190,000 clones, less than 85% seen once; the top ten hold 2.5% to 3.5%. Sequenced sample: PBMCs or T cells enriched from blood (not recorded which). The receptors were sampled from a woman aged 25 to 39 who had recovered from COVID-19. The conserved cysteine and the conserved F or W are not part of the CDR3 here. D genes are given only for firm matches.

D	V	J	CDR3
NA	TRBV27	TRBJ1-6	ASSSKQVANSPLH
TRBD2	TRBV18	TRBJ2-1	ASSPLPPASGMGEQF
NA	TRBV9	TRBJ1-1	ASSVEGRRRNTEAF
TRBD2	TRBV5-1	TRBJ2-5	ASSSSLPRLAGEKETQY
TRBD2	TRBV10-3	TRBJ2-1	ASGTSGSGEQF
TRBD1	TRBV10-3	TRBJ1-1	AIGGQMNTEAF
NA	TRBV19	TRBJ1-1	ASKFRGNTEAF
NA	TRBV5-6	TRBJ1-1	ASNNWGGTEAF
TRBD1	TRBV24-1	TRBJ1-2	ATSDRGRDYGYT
NA	TRBV18	TRBJ2-5	ASSPGPAQETQY
NA	TRBV14	TRBJ2-7	ASSQVRGYEQY
NA	TRBV3-1/TRBV3-2	TRBJ1-1	ASSQDPRTLNTEAF
TRBD1	TRBV28	TRBJ1-5	ASWGRTGTQPQH
TRBD2	TRBV7-8	TRBJ2-1	ASSLVLAEYNEQF
NA	TRBV14	TRBJ2-1	ASSQPAGYYNEQF
NA	TRBV7-2	TRBJ2-1	ASSFPPGTLDNEQF
NA	TRBV5-1	TRBJ1-1	ASSLVVGVEAF
TRBD1	TRBV19	TRBJ1-1	ASSIDWTGRISTEAF
TRBD2	TRBV19	TRBJ2-2	ASSLAGVGGELF
NA	TRBV6-2/TRBV6-3	TRBJ2-7	ASSYKADRMYEQY
TRBD1	TRBV18	TRBJ1-5	ASSQTGGDQPQH
NA	TRBV19	TRBJ1-2	ASSRRDTNYGYT
TRBD2	TRBV10-1	TRBJ2-3	ASSRDYNTDTQY
NA	TRBV28	TRBJ1-4	ASSPTVPGEKLF
TRBD2	TRBV5-6	TRBJ2-3	ASSLGSTSGTDTQY
NA	TRBV4-1	TRBJ1-5	ASSPQGNNQPQH
NA	TRBV6-5	TRBJ2-3	ASSSPRGKSTDTQY
NA	TRBV28	TRBJ1-5	ASSPRGYGNQPQH
TRBD1	TRBV7-2	TRBJ2-5	ASSLLRTGGQETQY
NA	TRBV28	TRBJ2-2	ASATDVKRVTGELF
NA	TRBV28	TRBJ1-1	ASIFFAGRGTEAF
NA	TRBV10-1	TRBJ2-2	ASSEGGANTGELF
TRBD2	TRBV29-1	TRBJ2-1	SVGKPGLVIYEQF
TRBD1	TRBV10-3	TRBJ1-2	AIRSDRDRIYGYT
TRBD1	TRBV7-3	TRBJ2-5	ASSFQGAGETQY
TRBD1	TRBV28	TRBJ2-6	ASSLSGGTGANVLT
TRBD2	TRBV28	TRBJ2-5	ASSLYGTSNQGTQY
NA	TRBV9	TRBJ2-7	ASSVGGGEHSYEQY
NA	TRBV11-3	TRBJ1-6	ASSLVSDSPLH
NA	TRBV30	TRBJ1-3	AWKRGNTIY
TRBD1	TRBV29-1	TRBJ1-2	SVDRGRAYGYT